The 21 T cell receptor beta chains below were found in one sample sequenced in a study of OX40 agonist ivuxolimab in advanced cancers. Method: immunoSEQ multiplex PCR; TCRdb's copy keeps in-frame clones and lacks some. The data contain 90,000 to 100,000 clones, 95% to 96% of them seen just once; the ten biggest clones take up just over 2%. This material consisted of CD4+ or CD8+ T cells sorted from blood, taken in a trial of the OX40 agonist ivuxolimab. These receptors originate from an adult with an advanced solid tumor such as melanoma, head and neck, liver or kidney cancer.

The rearrangement links TRBV5-4 to TRBJ2-7, with 8 bases lining up with TRBD1. Per germline, CDR1 SGHNT and CDR2 YYREEE (reference sequence). V lost 4 bases and J lost 2; bases outside the gene matches: 5. This CDR3 is built from 14 residues. The CDR3 DNA sequence: TGTGCCAGCAGCCAAACGGACAGGGCCTACGAGCAGTACTTC. It is translated as CASSQTDRAYEQYF.

The chain employs TRBV5-6 and TRBJ2-1, with unresolved D. Germline V gene lookup returns CDR1 SGHDT and CDR2 YYEEEE. Trimming took 0 bases from V and 10 from J, leaving 8 bases between them. There are 12 residues in the CDR3. As DNA, the CDR3 is TGTGCCAGCAGCTTGGGGCTGGGGGAGCAGTTCTTC. It yields the protein CASSLGLGEQFF.

The chain has TRBV7-3 and TRBJ2-2, with 8 nucleotides matching TRBD1. This CDR3 is 16 amino acids long. Unmatched junction bases numbered 9, after V lost 1 base and J lost 8 bases. Germline CDR1 SGHTA, CDR2 FQGTGA. The CDR3 sequence: CASSLIGQGVLGELFF. DNA for the CDR3: TGTGCCAGCAGCTTAATTGGACAGGGAGTCTTAGGGGAGCTGTTTTTT.

The rearrangement uses TRBV7-9 and TRBJ2-7, with 9 bases that match TRBD2. Germline CDR1 and CDR2: SEHNR and FQNEAQ (reference sequence). V was clipped by 3 bases and J by 1 base; unmatched bases: 7. This CDR3 is 16 amino acids long. CDR3 amino acids: CASSFSGLAKSYEQYF. The CDR3, as DNA: TGTGCCAGCAGCTTCTCGGGACTAGCTAAATCCTACGAGCAGTACTTC.

The chain has TRBV6-4 and TRBJ2-5; D uncertain. The CDR3 covers 11 residues. CDR1 MRHNA and CDR2 SNTAGT come from the germline V gene. The ends were cut back, 0 bases at V and 11 bases at J, with 7 bases in the middle. The CDR3 here is CASSDSIEQYF. For the CDR3, the DNA is TGTGCCAGCAGTGACTCGATAGAGCAGTACTTC.

This chain links TRBV2 with TRBJ2-5; D gene uncertain. Germline loops: CDR1 SNHLY, CDR2 FYNNEI. This CDR3 is 12 amino acids long. Trimming left V 9 bases short and J 0 bases short, with 8 bases between. The CDR3 DNA follows: TGTGCCAGAGGACGGAACCAAGAGACCCAGTACTTC. Protein product: CARGRNQETQYF.

This chain joins TRBV25-1 and TRBJ2-1, with 10 nucleotides matching TRBD1. Trimming cost V 8 bases and J 1 base; bases outside gene matches: 2. The CDR3 contains 14 residues. Per germline, CDR1 MGHDK and CDR2 SYGVNS. The CDR3 sequence: CASGGQGSYNEQFF. As DNA, the CDR3 is TGTGCCAGCGGGGGACAGGGGTCCTACAATGAGCAGTTCTTC. The complete variable domain, with remaining parts taken from reference TRBV25-1 and TRBJ2-1, reads EADIYQTPRYLVIGTGKKITLECSQTMGHDKMYWYQQDPGMELHLIHYSYGVNSTEKGDLSSESTVSRIRTEHFPLTLESARPSHTSQYLCASGGQGSYNEQFFGPGTRLTVL.

In the case of this clone: Other DNA sequences within the sample encode an identical CDR3. The CDR3 reads CASSLGLAGYEQYF. In nucleotides, the CDR3 is TGTGCCAGCAGCTTGGGACTAGCCGGCTACGAGCAGTACTTC. The gene calls are TRBV7-2 and TRBJ2-7; 9 nucleotides match TRBD2. J gave up 3 bases and V 3 bases, and 3 bases lay outside the gene matches. Per the germline V gene, CDR1 is SGHTA and CDR2 is FQGNSA. The CDR3 is 14 amino acids.

The rearrangement uses TRBV27 and TRBJ1-5; 8 bases fit TRBD1. The V gene's germline CDR1 is MNHEY and CDR2 SMNVEV (reference sequence). V gave up 5 bases and J gave up 2 bases; unmatched junction bases: 2. CDR3 size: 14 residues. Here the CDR3 reads CASSNRGGNQPQHF. CDR3 DNA sequence: TGTGCCAGCAGTAACAGGGGGGGCAATCAGCCCCAGCATTTT.

V usage is TRBV4-1 and J usage is TRBJ1-3; D remains ambiguous. This CDR3 spans 16 amino acids. The V end was cut by 0 bases, the J end by 0 bases, with 9 bases between. CDR1 and CDR2 from the germline V gene are MGHRA and YSYEKL. CDR3 sequence (DNA): TGCGCCAGCAGCCAAGATACCGGTACCTCTGGAAACACCATATATTTT. Translating gives CASSQDTGTSGNTIYF.

The rearrangement uses TRBV2 and TRBJ2-2; TRBD1 is a possible D gene (5 bases). The CDR3 consists of 16 residues. V was shortened by 6 bases and J by 2 bases, with 16 bases between the two germline ends. CDR1 and CDR2 (germline): SNHLY, FYNNEI. For the CDR3, the DNA is TGTGCCAGCAGCAGCATTGAACAGGAAAACACCGGGGAGCTGTTTTTT. Translating gives CASSSIEQENTGELFF.

The rearrangement links TRBV6-6 to TRBJ2-1, with 13 nucleotides matching TRBD2. V shed 5 bases and J 7 bases; nucleotides not matched to a gene: 5. CDR1 is MNHNY, CDR2 SVGAGI, per germline (reference sequence). The CDR3 is made up of 15 amino acids. The CDR3 region has the DNA TGTGCCAGCAGTGTCGGACTAGCGGGAGTTAATGAGCAGTTCTTC. Amino acids: CASSVGLAGVNEQFF.

This clone was seen a single time. The CDR3 loop is CASSSGGLNEQFF. DNA for the CDR3: TGTGCCAGCAGCTCGGGAGGTTTGAATGAGCAGTTCTTC. The V gene is TRBV9, the J gene TRBJ2-1, with 7 bases matching TRBD2. Germline trimming cut 4 bases from V and 7 bases from J; bases unmatched to any gene: 5. Germline CDR1 and CDR2: SGDLS and YYNGEE. CDR3 length: 13 amino acids.

The chain employs TRBV29-1 and TRBJ2-2; D unclear. Trimming removed 7 bases at V and 0 bases at J, with 9 bases between. The CDR3 spans 13 residues. Germline lookup yields CDR1 SQVTM and CDR2 ANQGSEA. The CDR3, as DNA: TGCAGCGCCCGTTCTCCGAACACCGGGGAGCTGTTTTTT. Translation gives CSARSPNTGELFF.

The CDR3 region is CASMGTEAFF. DNA of the CDR3: TGCGCCAGCATGGGGACAGAAGCTTTCTTT. This sequence joins TRBV4-3 and TRBJ1-1, with D maybe TRBD1 (6 bases). The CDR3 runs to 10 residues. V was shortened by 7 bases and J by 8 bases, with 8 bases between the two germline ends. Germline-derived CDR1 and CDR2 are LGHNA and YSLEER.

The chain couples TRBV7-9 to TRBJ2-5; maybe TRBD2 (6 bases). Germline CDR1 and CDR2: SEHNR and FQNEAQ (reference sequence). The V and J ends lost 1 base and 5 bases respectively, with 11 bases between them. This CDR3 region has 14 residues. CDR3 sequence reads: CASSLVVGGETQYF. The CDR3 DNA is TGTGCCAGCAGCTTAGTTGTAGGAGGGGAGACCCAGTACTTC.

This sequence joins TRBV10-3 and TRBJ1-1; 9 nucleotides line up with TRBD1. The V gene's germline CDR1 is ENHRY and CDR2 SYGVKD. The length of the CDR3 is 16 residues. V lost 2 bases, J lost 0 bases, and 4 bases stayed unmatched. As DNA, the CDR3 is TGTGCCATCAGTGAGGACAGGGGGGGATTGAACACTGAAGCTTTCTTT. Encoded protein: CAISEDRGGLNTEAFF.

The chain carries TRBV5-1 and TRBJ1-1, with TRBD1 as a possible D gene (5 bases). V lost 4 bases to trimming and J lost 8 bases, with 18 bases between them. This CDR3 has 14 residues. CDR1 is SGHRS and CDR2 is YFSETQ in the germline V gene. The CDR3 sequence is CASSAVSGGNEAFF. DNA for the CDR3: TGCGCCAGCAGCGCGGTTAGTGGGGGTAACGAAGCTTTCTTT. Together with reference TRBV5-1 and TRBJ1-1, the CDR3 gives the full variable domain: KAGVTQTPRYLIKTRGQQVTLSCSPISGHRSVSWYQQTPGQGLQFLFEYFSETQRNKGNFPGRFSGRQFSNSRSEMNVSTLELGDSALYLCASSAVSGGNEAFFGQGTRLTVV.

The genes are TRBV4-3 and TRBJ2-1; 8 bases map to TRBD2. CDR3 length: 15 residues. Trimming took 0 bases from V and 10 from J; bases not matched to a gene: 8. The germline V gene encodes CDR1 LGHNA and CDR2 YSLEER. CDR3 sequence: CASSQDGGLVYEQFF. The CDR3 DNA sequence: TGCGCCAGCAGCCAAGATGGGGGACTAGTGTACGAGCAGTTCTTC.

This rearrangement joins TRBV18 to TRBJ2-7; 7 bases match TRBD1. The germline V gene encodes CDR1 KGHSH and CDR2 LQKENI. The CDR3 extends over 13 amino acids. Trimming at V came to 5 bases and at J to 5 bases, leaving 6 bases not matched to a gene. CDR3 protein: CASSSGTADEQYF. CDR3 DNA sequence: TGTGCCAGCTCATCAGGGACAGCGGACGAGCAGTACTTC. The variable domain in full, completed from reference TRBV18 and TRBJ2-7, reads NAGVMQNPRHLVRRRGQEARLRCSPMKGHSHVYWYRQLPEEGLKFMVYLQKENIIDESGMPKERFSAEFPKEGPSILRIQQVVRGDSAAYFCASSSGTADEQYFGPGTRLTVT.

This sequence joins TRBV4-3 and TRBJ2-7, with D tentatively TRBD1 (6 bases). CDR1 LGHNA and CDR2 YSLEER come from the germline V gene. The CDR3 is 14 residues long. V lost 5 bases to trimming and J lost 2 bases, with 13 bases between them. The CDR3, as DNA: TGCGCCAGCAGCTTAAACGGACAGACCTACGAGCAGTACTTC. Translating it yields CASSLNGQTYEQYF.